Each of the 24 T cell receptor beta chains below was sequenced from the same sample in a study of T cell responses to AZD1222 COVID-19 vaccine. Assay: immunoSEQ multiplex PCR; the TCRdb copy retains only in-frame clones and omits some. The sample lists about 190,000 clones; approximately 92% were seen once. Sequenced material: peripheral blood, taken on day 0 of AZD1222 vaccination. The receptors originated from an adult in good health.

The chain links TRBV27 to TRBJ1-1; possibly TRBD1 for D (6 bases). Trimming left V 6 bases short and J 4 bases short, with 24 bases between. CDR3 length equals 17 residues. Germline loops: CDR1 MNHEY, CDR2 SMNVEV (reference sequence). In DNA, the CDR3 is TGTGCCAGCAGGCGTCAGGGGTTGAATCATCAGGGCACTGAAGCTTTCTTT. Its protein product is CASRRQGLNHQGTEAFF.

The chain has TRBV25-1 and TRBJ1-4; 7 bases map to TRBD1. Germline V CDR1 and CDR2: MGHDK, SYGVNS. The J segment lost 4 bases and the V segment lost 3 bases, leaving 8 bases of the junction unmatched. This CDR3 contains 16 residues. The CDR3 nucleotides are TGTGCCAGCAGTGAGACCCTCCACAGGGGTAATGAAAAACTGTTTTTT. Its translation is CASSETLHRGNEKLFF.

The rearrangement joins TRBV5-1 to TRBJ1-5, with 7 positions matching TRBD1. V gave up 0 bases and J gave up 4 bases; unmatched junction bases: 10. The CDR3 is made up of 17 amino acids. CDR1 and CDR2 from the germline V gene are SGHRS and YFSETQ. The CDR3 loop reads CASSLAKDREANQPQHF. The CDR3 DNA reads TGCGCCAGCAGCTTGGCAAAAGACAGGGAGGCAAATCAGCCCCAGCATTTT.

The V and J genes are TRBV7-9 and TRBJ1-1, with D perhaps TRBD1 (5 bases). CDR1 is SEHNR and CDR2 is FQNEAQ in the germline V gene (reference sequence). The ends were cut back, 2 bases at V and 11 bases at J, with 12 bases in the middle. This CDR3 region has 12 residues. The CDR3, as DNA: TGTGCCAGCAGCTTAAGGGGAAGGCGCGCTTTCTTT. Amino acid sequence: CASSLRGRRAFF.

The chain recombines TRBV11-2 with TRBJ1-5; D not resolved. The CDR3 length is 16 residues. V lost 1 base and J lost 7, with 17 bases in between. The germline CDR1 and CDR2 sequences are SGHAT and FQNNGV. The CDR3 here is CASSLGVGPFPQPQHF. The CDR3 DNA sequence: TGTGCCAGCAGCTTAGGAGTGGGCCCTTTCCCCCAGCCCCAGCATTTT.

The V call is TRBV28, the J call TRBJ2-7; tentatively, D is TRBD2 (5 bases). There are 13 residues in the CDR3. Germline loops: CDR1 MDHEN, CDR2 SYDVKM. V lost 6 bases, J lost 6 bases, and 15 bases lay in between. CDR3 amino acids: CASSRQTIFEQYF. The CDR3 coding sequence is TGTGCCAGCAGCCGCCAGACTATATTCGAGCAGTACTTC.

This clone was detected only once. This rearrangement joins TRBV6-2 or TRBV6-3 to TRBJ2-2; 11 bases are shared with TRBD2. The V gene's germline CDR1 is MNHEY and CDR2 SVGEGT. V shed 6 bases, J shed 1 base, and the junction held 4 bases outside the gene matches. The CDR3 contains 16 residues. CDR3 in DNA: TGTGCCAGCAGCCGAACTAGCGGGGGGAACACCGGGGAGCTGTTTTTT. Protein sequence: CASSRTSGGNTGELFF.

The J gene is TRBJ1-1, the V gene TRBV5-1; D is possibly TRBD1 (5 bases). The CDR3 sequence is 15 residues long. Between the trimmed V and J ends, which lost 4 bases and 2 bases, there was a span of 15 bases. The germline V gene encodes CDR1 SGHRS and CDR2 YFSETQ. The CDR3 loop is CASSPLRGVNTEAFF. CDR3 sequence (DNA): TGCGCCAGCAGCCCGTTGAGGGGAGTTAACACTGAAGCTTTCTTT.

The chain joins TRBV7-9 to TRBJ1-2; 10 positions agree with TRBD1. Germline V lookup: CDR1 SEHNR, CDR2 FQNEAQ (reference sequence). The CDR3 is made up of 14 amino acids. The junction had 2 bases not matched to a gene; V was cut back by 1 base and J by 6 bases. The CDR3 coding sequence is TGTGCCAGCAGCTTAGGGACAGGGGGGGATGGCTACACCTTC. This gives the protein CASSLGTGGDGYTF.

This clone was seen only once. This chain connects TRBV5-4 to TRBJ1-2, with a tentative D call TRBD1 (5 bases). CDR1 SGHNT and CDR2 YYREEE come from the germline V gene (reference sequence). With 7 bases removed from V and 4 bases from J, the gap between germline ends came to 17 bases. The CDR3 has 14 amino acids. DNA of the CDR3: TGTGCCAGCGGTTCTAAGAGAGGGGCCTATGGCTACACCTTC. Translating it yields CASGSKRGAYGYTF.

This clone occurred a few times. The CDR3 coding sequence is TGCGCCAGCAGCGTAGGACAGGACCTAAGCGAGCAGTACTTC. It codes for CASSVGQDLSEQYF. The rearrangement links TRBV5-1 to TRBJ2-7, with 7 bases that match TRBD1. Unmatched junction bases numbered 10, after V lost 4 bases and J lost 6 bases. In germline, CDR1 is SGHRS, CDR2 YFSETQ. This CDR3 is 14 amino acids long.

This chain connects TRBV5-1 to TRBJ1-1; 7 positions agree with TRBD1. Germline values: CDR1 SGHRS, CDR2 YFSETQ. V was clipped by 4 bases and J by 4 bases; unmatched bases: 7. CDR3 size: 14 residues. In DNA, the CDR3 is TGCGCCAGCAGCAGAGAGGGGGCATCCACTGAAGCTTTCTTT. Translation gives CASSREGASTEAFF. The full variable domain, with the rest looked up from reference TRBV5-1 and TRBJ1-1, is KAGVTQTPRYLIKTRGQQVTLSCSPISGHRSVSWYQQTPGQGLQFLFEYFSETQRNKGNFPGRFSGRQFSNSRSEMNVSTLELGDSALYLCASSREGASTEAFFGQGTRLTVV.

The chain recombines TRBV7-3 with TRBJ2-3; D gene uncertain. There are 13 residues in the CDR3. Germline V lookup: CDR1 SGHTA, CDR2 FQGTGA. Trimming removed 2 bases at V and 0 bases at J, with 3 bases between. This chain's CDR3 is CASSLGSTDTQYF. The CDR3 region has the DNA TGTGCCAGCAGCTTAGGGAGCACAGATACGCAGTATTTT.

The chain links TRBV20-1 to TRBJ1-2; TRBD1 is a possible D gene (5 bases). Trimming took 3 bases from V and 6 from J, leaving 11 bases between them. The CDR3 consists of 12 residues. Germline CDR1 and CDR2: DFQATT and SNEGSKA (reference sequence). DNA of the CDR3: TGCAGTGCTAGTTGGTCAGGGCATGGCTACACCTTC. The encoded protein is CSASWSGHGYTF.

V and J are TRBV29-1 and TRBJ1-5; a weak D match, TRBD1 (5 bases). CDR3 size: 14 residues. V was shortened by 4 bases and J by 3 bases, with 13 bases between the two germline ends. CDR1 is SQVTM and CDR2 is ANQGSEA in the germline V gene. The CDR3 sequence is CSVGGTETNQPQHF. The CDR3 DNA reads TGCAGCGTTGGAGGGACGGAGACCAATCAGCCCCAGCATTTT.

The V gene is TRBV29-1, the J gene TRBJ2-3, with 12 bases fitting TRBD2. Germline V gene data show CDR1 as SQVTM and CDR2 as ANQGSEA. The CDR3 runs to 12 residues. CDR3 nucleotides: TGCTCTAGCGGGGGGGCCACAGATACGCAGTATTTT. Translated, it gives CSSGGATDTQYF.

In DNA, the CDR3 is TGTGCCAGCAGTTATACTGAGCAGTTCTTC. As protein: CASSYTEQFF. This rearrangement joins TRBV2 to TRBJ2-1; D not resolved. Germline values: CDR1 SNHLY, CDR2 FYNNEI. This CDR3 has 10 amino acids. Between the trimmed V and J ends, which lost 5 bases and 9 bases, there was a span of 5 bases.

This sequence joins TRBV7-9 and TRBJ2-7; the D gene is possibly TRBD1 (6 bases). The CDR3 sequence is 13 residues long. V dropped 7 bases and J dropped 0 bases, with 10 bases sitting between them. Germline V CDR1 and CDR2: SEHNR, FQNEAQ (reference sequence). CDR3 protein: CASTRDISYEQYF. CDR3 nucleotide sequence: TGTGCCAGCACCAGGGACATCTCCTACGAGCAGTACTTC.

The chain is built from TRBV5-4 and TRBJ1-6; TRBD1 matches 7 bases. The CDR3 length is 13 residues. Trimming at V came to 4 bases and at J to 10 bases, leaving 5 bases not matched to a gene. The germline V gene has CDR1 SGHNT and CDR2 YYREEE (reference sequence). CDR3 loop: CASSEQGPSPLHF. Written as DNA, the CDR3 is TGTGCCAGCAGCGAACAGGGGCCCTCACCCCTCCACTTT.

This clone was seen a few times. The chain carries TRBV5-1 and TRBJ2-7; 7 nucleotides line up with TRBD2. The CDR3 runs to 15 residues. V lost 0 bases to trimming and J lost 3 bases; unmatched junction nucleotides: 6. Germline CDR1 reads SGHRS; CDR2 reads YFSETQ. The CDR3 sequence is CASSLEGGRLYEQYF. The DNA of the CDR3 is TGCGCCAGCAGCTTGGAGGGAGGGCGACTCTACGAGCAGTACTTC.

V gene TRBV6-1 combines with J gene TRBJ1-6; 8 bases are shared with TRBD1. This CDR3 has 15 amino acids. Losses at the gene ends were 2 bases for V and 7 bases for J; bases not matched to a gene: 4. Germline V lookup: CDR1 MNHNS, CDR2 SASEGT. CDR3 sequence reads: CASSESWTGNSPLHF. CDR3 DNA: TGTGCCAGCAGTGAAAGTTGGACAGGGAATTCACCCCTCCACTTT.

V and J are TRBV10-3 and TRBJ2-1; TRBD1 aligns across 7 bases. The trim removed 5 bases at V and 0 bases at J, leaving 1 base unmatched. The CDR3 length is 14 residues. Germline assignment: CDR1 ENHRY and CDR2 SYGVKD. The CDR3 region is CAISRDSSYNEQFF. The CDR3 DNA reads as TGTGCCATCAGTAGGGACAGCTCCTACAATGAGCAGTTCTTC.

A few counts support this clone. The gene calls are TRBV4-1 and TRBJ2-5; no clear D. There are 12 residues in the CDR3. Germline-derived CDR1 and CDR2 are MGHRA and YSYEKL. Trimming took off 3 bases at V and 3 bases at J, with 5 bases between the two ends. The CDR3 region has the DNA TGCGCCAGCAGCCATCCTGAAGAGACCCAGTACTTC. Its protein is CASSHPEETQYF.

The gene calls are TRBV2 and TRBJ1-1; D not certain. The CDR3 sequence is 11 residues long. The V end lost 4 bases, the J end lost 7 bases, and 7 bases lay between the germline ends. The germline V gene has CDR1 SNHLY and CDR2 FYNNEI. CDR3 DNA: TGTGCCAGCAGTGGTTGGAATGAAGCTTTCTTT. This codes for CASSGWNEAFF.